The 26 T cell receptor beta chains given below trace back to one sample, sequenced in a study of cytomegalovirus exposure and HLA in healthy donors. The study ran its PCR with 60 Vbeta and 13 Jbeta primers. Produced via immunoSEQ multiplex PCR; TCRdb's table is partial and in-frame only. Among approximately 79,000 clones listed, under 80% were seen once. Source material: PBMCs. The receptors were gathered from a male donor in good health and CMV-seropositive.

The CDR3 is CASSLDAGSRQPQHF. The CDR3 DNA reads as TGTGCCAGCAGCTTAGATGCGGGGTCCCGGCAGCCCCAGCATTTT. The chain combines TRBV11-2 with TRBJ1-5; unclear D gene. The CDR3 has 15 residues. Trimming took off 0 bases at V and 7 bases at J, with 13 bases between the two ends. Looked up from germline, CDR1 is SGHAT and CDR2 is FQNNGV.

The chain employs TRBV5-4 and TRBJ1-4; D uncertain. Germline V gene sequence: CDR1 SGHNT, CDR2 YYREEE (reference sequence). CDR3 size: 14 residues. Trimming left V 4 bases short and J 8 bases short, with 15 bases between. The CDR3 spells CASSPRGDSEKLFF. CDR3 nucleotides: TGTGCCAGCAGCCCGCGCGGGGATTCCGAAAAACTGTTTTTT.

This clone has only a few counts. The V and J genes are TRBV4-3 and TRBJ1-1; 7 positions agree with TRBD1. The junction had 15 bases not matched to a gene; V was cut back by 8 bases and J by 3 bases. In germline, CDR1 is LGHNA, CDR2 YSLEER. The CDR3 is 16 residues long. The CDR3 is CASAGRQGSVDTEAFF. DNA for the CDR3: TGCGCCAGCGCGGGAAGACAGGGTTCGGTAGACACTGAAGCTTTCTTT.

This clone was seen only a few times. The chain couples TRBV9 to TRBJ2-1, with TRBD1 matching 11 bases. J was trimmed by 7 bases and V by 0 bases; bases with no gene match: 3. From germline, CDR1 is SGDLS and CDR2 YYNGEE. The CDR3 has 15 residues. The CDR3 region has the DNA TGTGCCAGCAGCGTAGGAGGGGACAGGGGGAATGAGCAGTTCTTC. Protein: CASSVGGDRGNEQFF.

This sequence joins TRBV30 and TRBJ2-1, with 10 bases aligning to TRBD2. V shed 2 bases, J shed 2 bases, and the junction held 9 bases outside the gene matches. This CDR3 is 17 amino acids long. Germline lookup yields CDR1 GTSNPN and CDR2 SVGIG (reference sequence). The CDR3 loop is CAWSRTRTSGTYNEQFF. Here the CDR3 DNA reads TGTGCCTGGAGTCGAACAAGGACTAGCGGCACCTACAATGAGCAGTTCTTC.

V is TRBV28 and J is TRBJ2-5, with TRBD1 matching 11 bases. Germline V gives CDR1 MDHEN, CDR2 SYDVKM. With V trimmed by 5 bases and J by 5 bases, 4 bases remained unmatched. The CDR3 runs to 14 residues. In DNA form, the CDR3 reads TGTGCCAGCAGTAGTGGACAGGGGGCTGAGACCCAGTACTTC. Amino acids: CASSSGQGAETQYF.

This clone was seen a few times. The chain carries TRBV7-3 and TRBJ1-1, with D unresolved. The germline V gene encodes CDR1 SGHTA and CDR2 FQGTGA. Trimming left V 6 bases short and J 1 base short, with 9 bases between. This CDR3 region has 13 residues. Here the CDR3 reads CASRAHENTEAFF. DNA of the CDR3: TGTGCCAGCAGAGCCCATGAGAACACTGAAGCTTTCTTT.

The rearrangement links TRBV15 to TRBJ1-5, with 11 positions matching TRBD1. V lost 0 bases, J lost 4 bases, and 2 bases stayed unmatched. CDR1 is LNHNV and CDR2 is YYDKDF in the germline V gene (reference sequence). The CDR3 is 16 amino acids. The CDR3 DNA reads TGTGCCACCAGCAGAGATTGGGACAGGGGGAATCAGCCCCAGCATTTT. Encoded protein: CATSRDWDRGNQPQHF.

The chain's CDR3 is CASSFTRLDGPQHF. CDR3 bases: TGTGCCAGCAGTTTTACGCGGCTCGATGGGCCCCAGCATTTT. The V and J genes are TRBV27 and TRBJ1-5, with no clear D. V was shortened by 3 bases and J by 9 bases, with 15 bases between the two germline ends. The germline V gene encodes CDR1 MNHEY and CDR2 SMNVEV (reference sequence). The CDR3 spans 14 residues.

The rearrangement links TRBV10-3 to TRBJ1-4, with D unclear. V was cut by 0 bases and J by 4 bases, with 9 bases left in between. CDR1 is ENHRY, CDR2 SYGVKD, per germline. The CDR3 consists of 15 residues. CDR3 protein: CAISESVAFNEKLFF. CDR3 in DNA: TGTGCCATCAGTGAGTCGGTGGCCTTTAATGAAAAACTGTTTTTT.

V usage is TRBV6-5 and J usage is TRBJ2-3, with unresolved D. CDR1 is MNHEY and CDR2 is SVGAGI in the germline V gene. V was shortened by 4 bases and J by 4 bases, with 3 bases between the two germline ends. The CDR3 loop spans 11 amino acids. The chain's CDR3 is CASSFSDTQYF. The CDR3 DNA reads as TGTGCCAGCAGTTTCTCAGATACGCAGTATTTT.

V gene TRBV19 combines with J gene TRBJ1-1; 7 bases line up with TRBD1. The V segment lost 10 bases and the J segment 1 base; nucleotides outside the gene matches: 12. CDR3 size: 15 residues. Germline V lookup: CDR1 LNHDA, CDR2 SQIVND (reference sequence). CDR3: CATTDRTGGNTEAFF. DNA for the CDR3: TGTGCCACCACGGACAGGACCGGGGGGAACACTGAAGCTTTCTTT.

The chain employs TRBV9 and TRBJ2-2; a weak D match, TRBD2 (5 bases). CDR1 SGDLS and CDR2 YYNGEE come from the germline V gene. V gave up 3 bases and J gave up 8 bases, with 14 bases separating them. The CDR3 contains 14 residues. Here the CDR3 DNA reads TGTGCCAGCAGCGGACGAGGGTCATTTGGGGAGCTGTTTTTT. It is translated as CASSGRGSFGELFF. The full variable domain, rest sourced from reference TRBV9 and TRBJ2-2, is DSGVTQTPKHLITATGQRVTLRCSPRSGDLSVYWYQQSLDQGLQFLIQYYNGEERAKGNILERFSAQQFPDLHSELNLSSLELGDSALYFCASSGRGSFGELFFGEGSRLTVL.

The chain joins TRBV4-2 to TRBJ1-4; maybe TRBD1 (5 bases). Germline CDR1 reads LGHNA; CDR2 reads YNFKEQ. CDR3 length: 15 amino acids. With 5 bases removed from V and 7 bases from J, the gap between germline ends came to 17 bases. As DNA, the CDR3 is TGTGCCAGCAGCGGTCCGGGACTTGGAAGTGAAAAACTGTTTTTT. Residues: CASSGPGLGSEKLFF.

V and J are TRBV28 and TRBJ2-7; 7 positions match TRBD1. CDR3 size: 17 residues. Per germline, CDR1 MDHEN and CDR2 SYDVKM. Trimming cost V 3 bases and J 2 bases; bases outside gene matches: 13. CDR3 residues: CASSFPWGQKFTYEQYF. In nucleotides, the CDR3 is TGTGCCAGCAGTTTCCCCTGGGGACAGAAGTTTACCTACGAGCAGTACTTC.

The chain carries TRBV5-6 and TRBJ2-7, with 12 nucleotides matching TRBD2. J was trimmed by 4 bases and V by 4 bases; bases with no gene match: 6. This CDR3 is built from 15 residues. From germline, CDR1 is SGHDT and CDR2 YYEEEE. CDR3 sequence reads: CASSEGLAGLYEQYF. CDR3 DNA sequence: TGTGCCAGCAGCGAGGGACTAGCGGGTCTGTACGAGCAGTACTTC.

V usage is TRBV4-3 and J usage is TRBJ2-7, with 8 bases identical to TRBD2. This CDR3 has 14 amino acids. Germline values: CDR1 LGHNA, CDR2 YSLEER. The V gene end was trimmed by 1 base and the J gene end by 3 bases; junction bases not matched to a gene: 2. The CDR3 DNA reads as TGCGCCAGCAGCCAAGCGGGGGGGGGCTACGAGCAGTACTTC. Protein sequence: CASSQAGGGYEQYF.

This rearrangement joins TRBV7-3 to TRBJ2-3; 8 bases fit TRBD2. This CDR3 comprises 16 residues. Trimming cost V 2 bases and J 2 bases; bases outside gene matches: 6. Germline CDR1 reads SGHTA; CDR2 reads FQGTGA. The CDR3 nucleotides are TGTGCCAGCAGCTTAGAGCTAGCGGGTTTCACAGATACGCAGTATTTT. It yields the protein CASSLELAGFTDTQYF.

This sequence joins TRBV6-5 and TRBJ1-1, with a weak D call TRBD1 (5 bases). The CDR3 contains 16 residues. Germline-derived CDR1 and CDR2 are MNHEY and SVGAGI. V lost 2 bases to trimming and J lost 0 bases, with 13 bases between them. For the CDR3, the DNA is TGTGCCAGCAGTTACACCTCAGGGTCCATGAACACTGAAGCTTTCTTT. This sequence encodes CASSYTSGSMNTEAFF.

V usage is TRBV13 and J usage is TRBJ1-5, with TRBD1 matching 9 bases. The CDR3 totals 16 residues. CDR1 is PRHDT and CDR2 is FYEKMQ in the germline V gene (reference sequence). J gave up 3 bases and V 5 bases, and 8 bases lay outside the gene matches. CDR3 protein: CASSHRGRGSNQPQHF. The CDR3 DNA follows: TGTGCCAGCAGCCACAGGGGGCGGGGTTCCAATCAGCCCCAGCATTTT.

The CDR3 coding sequence is TGTGCCAGCAGTTTATTGGTATCCCGGGCTAGCGGTTACAATGAGCAGTTCTTC. This codes for CASSLLVSRASGYNEQFF. This sequence joins TRBV28 and TRBJ2-1; TRBD2 agrees at 7 bases. The V and J ends lost 1 base and 4 bases, in that order; junction bases with no gene match: 13. CDR1 and CDR2 (germline): MDHEN, SYDVKM. The CDR3 runs to 18 residues.

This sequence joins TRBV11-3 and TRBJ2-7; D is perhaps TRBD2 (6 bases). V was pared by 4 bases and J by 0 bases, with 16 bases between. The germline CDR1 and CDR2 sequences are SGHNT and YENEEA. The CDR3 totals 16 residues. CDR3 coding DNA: TGTGCCAGCAGCTCAAAGGTAGCGGAGAACTCCTACGAGCAGTACTTC. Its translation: CASSSKVAENSYEQYF. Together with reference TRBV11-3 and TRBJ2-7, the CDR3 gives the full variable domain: EAGVVQSPRYKIIEKKQPVAFWCNPISGHNTLYWYLQNLGQGPELLIRYENEEAVDDSQLPKDRFSAERLKGVDSTLKIQPAELGDSAVYLCASSSKVAENSYEQYFGPGTRLTVT.

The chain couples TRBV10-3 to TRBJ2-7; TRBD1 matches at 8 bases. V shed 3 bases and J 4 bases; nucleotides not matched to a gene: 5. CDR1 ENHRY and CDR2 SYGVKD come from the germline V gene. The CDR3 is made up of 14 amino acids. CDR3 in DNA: TGTGCCATCAGTGATGTACAGGGGGGTTACGAGCAGTACTTC. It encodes CAISDVQGGYEQYF.

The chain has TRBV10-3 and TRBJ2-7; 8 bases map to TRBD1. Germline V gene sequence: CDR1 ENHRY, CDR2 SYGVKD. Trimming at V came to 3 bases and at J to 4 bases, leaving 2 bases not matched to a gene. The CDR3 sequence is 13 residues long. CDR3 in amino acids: CAISDQGAYEQYF. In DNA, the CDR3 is TGTGCCATCAGTGACCAGGGGGCTTACGAGCAGTACTTC.

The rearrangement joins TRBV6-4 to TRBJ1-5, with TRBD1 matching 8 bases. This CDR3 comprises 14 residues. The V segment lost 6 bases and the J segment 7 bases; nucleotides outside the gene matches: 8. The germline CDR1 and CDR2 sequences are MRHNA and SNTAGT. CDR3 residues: CASSPDRESQPQHF. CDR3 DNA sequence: TGTGCCAGCAGCCCGGACAGGGAAAGCCAGCCCCAGCATTTT.

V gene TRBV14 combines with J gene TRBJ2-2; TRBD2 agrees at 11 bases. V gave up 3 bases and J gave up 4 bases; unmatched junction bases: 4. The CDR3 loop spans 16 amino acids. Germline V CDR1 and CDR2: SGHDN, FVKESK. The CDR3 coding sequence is TGTGCCAGCAGCCAGCGGCTAGCGGGGGGCACCGGGGAGCTGTTTTTT. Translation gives CASSQRLAGGTGELFF.